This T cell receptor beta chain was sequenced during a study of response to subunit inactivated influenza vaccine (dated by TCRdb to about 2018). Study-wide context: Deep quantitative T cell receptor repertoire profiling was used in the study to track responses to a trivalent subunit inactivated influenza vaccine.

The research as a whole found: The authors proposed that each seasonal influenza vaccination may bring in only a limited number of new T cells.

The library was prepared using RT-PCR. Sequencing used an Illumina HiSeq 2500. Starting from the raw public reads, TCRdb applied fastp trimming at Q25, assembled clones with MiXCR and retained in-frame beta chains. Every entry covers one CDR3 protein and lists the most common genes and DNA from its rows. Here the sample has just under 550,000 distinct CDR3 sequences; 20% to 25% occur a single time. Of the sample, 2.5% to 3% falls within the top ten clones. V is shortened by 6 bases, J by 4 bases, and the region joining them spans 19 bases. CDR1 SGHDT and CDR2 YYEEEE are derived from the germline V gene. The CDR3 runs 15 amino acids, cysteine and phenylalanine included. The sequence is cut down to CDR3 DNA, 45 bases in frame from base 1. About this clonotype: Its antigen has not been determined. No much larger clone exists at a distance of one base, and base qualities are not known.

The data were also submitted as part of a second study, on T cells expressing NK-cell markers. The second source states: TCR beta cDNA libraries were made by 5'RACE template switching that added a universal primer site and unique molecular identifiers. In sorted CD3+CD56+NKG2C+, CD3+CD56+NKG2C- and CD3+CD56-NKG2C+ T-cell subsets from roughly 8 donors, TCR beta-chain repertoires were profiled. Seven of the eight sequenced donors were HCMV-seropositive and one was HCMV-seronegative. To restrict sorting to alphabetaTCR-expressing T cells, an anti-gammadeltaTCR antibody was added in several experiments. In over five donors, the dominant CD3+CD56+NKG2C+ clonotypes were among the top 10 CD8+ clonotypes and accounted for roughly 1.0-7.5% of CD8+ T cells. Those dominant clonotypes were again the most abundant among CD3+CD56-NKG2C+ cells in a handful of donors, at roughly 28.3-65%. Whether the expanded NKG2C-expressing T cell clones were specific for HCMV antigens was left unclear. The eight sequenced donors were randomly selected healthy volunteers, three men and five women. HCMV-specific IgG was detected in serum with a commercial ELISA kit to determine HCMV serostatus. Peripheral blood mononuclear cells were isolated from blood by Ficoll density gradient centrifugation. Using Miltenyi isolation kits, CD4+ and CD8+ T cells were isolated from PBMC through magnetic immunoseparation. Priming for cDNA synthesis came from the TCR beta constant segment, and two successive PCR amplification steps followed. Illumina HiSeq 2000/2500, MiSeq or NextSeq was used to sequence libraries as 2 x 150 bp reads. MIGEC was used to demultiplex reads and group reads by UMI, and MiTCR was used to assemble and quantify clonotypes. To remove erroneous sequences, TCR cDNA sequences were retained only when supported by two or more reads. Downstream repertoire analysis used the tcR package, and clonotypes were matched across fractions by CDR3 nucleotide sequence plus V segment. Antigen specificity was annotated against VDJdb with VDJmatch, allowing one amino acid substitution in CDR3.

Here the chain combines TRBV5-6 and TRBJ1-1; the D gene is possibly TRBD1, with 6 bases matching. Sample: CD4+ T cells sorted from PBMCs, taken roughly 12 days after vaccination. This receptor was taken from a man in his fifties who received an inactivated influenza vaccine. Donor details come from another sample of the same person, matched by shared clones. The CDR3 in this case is CASTSVSRGGTEAFF. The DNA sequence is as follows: TGTGCCAGCACTTCTGTAAGCAGGGGAGGCACTGAAGCTTTCTTT.